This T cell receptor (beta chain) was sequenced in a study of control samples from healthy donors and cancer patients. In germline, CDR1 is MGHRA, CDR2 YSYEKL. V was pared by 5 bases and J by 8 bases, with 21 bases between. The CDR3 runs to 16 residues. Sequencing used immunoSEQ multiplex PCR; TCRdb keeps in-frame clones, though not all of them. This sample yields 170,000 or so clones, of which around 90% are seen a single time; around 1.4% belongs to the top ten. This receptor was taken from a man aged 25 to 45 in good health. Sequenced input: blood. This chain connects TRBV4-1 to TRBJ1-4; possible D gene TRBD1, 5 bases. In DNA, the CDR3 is TGCGCCAGCAGCTCAGGGTCTTCAGGAACTGGGGAAAAACTGTTTTTT. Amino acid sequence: CASSSGSSGTGEKLFF.